A single sample is the source of the 25 T cell receptor beta chains below, sequenced in a study of T cells in Graves' hyperthyroidism and ophthalmopathy (dated by TCRdb to between 2018 and 2020). Libraries were made using multiplex PCR. The sequencer was an Illumina HiSeq 2000. Amplification of TCR beta CDR3 regions was carried out from RNA transcripts. For the first round of RT-PCR on the TCR CDR3, the HTBI primer set was used together with the Qiagen OneStep RT-PCR kit. TCRdb cleaned the public reads at Q25 with fastp, built clones with MiXCR and kept in-frame beta chains. For every CDR3 protein sequence, its rows merge into one entry that carries the most common genes and DNA. Here the sample has 500,000 to 700,000 distinct CDR3 sequences; 15% to 20% occur a single time. The ten largest make up 18% of the sample. Sequencing used blood. These receptors were obtained from a young woman with Graves' hyperthyroidism.

This clonotype has more than one count but fewer than ten. This chain joins TRBV20-1 and TRBJ2-1; D is ambiguous. The germline V gene encodes CDR1 DFQATT and CDR2 SNEGSKA (reference sequence). Trimming left V 5 bases short and J 4 bases short, with 9 bases between. This CDR3 is 12 amino acids long. The chain's CDR3 is CSAPVLYNEQFF. The CDR3 DNA sequence: TGCAGTGCTCCGGTTTTGTACAATGAGCAGTTCTTC.

This clonotype was seen a few times. V and J are TRBV6-1 and TRBJ1-5; D perhaps matches TRBD1 (5 bases). Per the germline V gene, CDR1 is MNHNS and CDR2 is SASEGT. With 6 bases removed from V and 6 bases from J, the gap between germline ends came to 12 bases. This CDR3 contains 13 residues. This chain's CDR3 is CASRLRGGQPQHF. CDR3 sequence (DNA): TGTGCCAGCAGGCTGCGGGGGGGTCAGCCCCAGCATTTT.

The V gene is TRBV6-1, the J gene TRBJ2-1; D is unresolved. Trimming took 8 bases from V and 5 from J, leaving 13 bases between them. CDR3 length: 13 residues. Germline CDR1 reads MNHNS; CDR2 reads SASEGT. The CDR3, as DNA: TGTGCCAGCCGACTCGTAAGAAACAATGAGCAGTTCTTC. It translates to CASRLVRNNEQFF.

This clonotype appeared many times. CDR3 bases: TGTGCCAGCAGCCCCGCTTTCTACAGGGAGGGGGAGACCCAGTACTTC. Translating gives CASSPAFYREGETQYF. This chain joins TRBV11-2 and TRBJ2-5; tentatively, D is TRBD2 (7 bases). V dropped 5 bases and J dropped 5 bases, with 21 bases sitting between them. The length of the CDR3 is 16 residues. From germline, CDR1 is SGHAT and CDR2 FQNNGV.

The sample holds many counts of this clonotype. V and J are TRBV15 and TRBJ1-1; no definite D call. The germline CDR1 and CDR2 sequences are LNHNV and YYDKDF (reference sequence). The CDR3 sequence is 13 residues long. V was trimmed by 5 bases and J by 0 bases, leaving 7 bases between them. CDR3 loop: CATSGSLNTEAFF. In DNA form, the CDR3 reads TGTGCCACCAGCGGCAGCCTGAACACTGAAGCTTTCTTT.

Many counts were recorded for this clonotype. The chain uses TRBV5-6 and TRBJ2-7; D might be TRBD1 (5 bases). Germline CDR1 SGHDT, CDR2 YYEEEE. Trimming shortened V by 2 bases and J by 0 bases, and 12 bases separated the two germline ends. The CDR3 contains 15 residues. As DNA, the CDR3 is TGTGCCAGCAGCTTTTCCAGGGCGTTCTCCTACGAGCAGTACTTC. Translated, it gives CASSFSRAFSYEQYF.

The table lists this clonotype with many counts. The chain joins TRBV7-9 to TRBJ1-6; 7 bases map to TRBD1. The V gene end was trimmed by 1 base and the J gene end by 4 bases; junction bases not matched to a gene: 1. CDR1 SEHNR and CDR2 FQNEAQ come from the germline V gene (reference sequence). This CDR3 is 15 amino acids long. The CDR3 DNA reads as TGTGCCAGCAGCTTAGGGGACAGTTATAATTCACCCCTCCACTTT. This sequence encodes CASSLGDSYNSPLHF. Together with reference TRBV7-9 and TRBJ1-6, the CDR3 gives the full variable domain: DTGVSQNPRHKITKRGQNVTFRCDPISEHNRLYWYRQTLGQGPEFLTYFQNEAQLEKSRLLSDRFSAERPKGSFSTLEIQRTEQGDSAMYLCASSLGDSYNSPLHFGNGTRLTVT.

This chain connects TRBV10-1 to TRBJ2-3, with D maybe TRBD1 (6 bases). Germline CDR1 is WNHNN and CDR2 is SYGVQD (reference sequence). Deletions cut 6 bases from V and 5 bases from J, with 18 bases between. The CDR3 extends over 15 amino acids. CDR3 region: CASSDLSSTGDTQYF. CDR3 coding DNA: TGCGCCAGCAGCGACCTTTCCTCGACAGGAGATACGCAGTATTTT.

This clonotype was detected many times. V and J are TRBV2 and TRBJ2-5; a possible D gene is TRBD1 (5 bases). Per the germline V gene, CDR1 is SNHLY and CDR2 is FYNNEI. The V and J ends lost 4 bases and 5 bases respectively, with 14 bases between them. CDR3 size: 14 residues. As DNA, the CDR3 is TGTGCCAGCAGTGTTGACAGCCTTGGTGAGACCCAGTACTTC. Amino acids: CASSVDSLGETQYF.

This clonotype was observed a few times. The chain uses TRBV12-3 or TRBV12-4 and TRBJ2-2; 10 bases fit TRBD2. This CDR3 is built from 16 residues. Losses at the gene ends were 3 bases for V and 6 bases for J; bases not matched to a gene: 7. This CDR3 reads CASSFRASGSAGELFF. CDR3 bases: TGTGCCAGCAGTTTTAGGGCTAGCGGGAGTGCCGGGGAGCTGTTTTTT.

This clonotype has ten or more counts. The chain uses TRBV12-3 or TRBV12-4 and TRBJ2-5; possibly TRBD2 for D (6 bases). Trimming shortened V by 1 base and J by 2 bases, and 14 bases separated the two germline ends. The length of the CDR3 is 16 residues. The DNA for the CDR3 is TGTGCCAGCAGTTTAGTGGGGGGAACTTCACAAGAGACCCAGTACTTC. Residues: CASSLVGGTSQETQYF.

This clonotype was counted between two and nine times. The chain carries TRBV9 and TRBJ1-2, with a possible D match to TRBD1 (5 bases). Trimming removed 7 bases at V and 5 bases at J, with 15 bases between. Looked up from germline, CDR1 is SGDLS and CDR2 is YYNGEE. This CDR3 is 13 amino acids long. The CDR3 spells CASGGGGFYGYTF. In nucleotides, the CDR3 is TGTGCCAGCGGCGGGGGAGGTTTTTATGGCTACACCTTC.

This clonotype was seen more than once but under ten times. V gene TRBV27 combines with J gene TRBJ2-1, with D hard to call. CDR1 is MNHEY and CDR2 is SMNVEV in the germline V gene (reference sequence). Between the trimmed V and J ends, which lost 5 bases and 0 bases, there was a span of 11 bases. The CDR3 has 15 amino acids. As DNA, the CDR3 is TGTGCCAGCAGTCCGCACGGAAGCTCCTACAATGAGCAGTTCTTC. It encodes CASSPHGSSYNEQFF.

This clonotype was detected only a few times. The chain is built from TRBV2 and TRBJ2-3, with 13 nucleotides matching TRBD2. This CDR3 spans 16 amino acids. V shed 4 bases and J 4 bases; nucleotides not matched to a gene: 5. Looked up from germline, CDR1 is SNHLY and CDR2 is FYNNEI. CDR3 amino acids: CASSGGLAGDPDTQYF. CDR3 bases: TGTGCCAGCAGTGGAGGACTAGCGGGAGACCCAGATACGCAGTATTTT.

This clonotype was detected ten times or more. The V and J genes are TRBV28 and TRBJ2-7, with TRBD2 matching over 14 bases. The CDR3 sequence is 15 residues long. V lost 7 bases to trimming and J lost 8 bases; unmatched junction nucleotides: 10. Per the germline V gene, CDR1 is MDHEN and CDR2 is SYDVKM. In nucleotides, the CDR3 is TGTGCCAGCACCCTGGGACTAGCGGGAGCTCTAAAGCAGTACTTC. Translation gives CASTLGLAGALKQYF.

This chain links TRBV10-3 with TRBJ2-3; 12 bases align to TRBD2. J was trimmed by 3 bases and V by 4 bases; bases with no gene match: 5. From germline, CDR1 is ENHRY and CDR2 SYGVKD. The CDR3 has 16 amino acids. The CDR3 region is CAISGTTSGSTDTQYF. In DNA, the CDR3 is TGTGCCATCAGTGGGACGACTAGCGGGAGTACAGATACGCAGTATTTT.

This clonotype was observed many times. This chain joins TRBV6-2 or TRBV6-3 and TRBJ2-2; D might be TRBD2 (5 bases). Trimming took off 7 bases at V and 4 bases at J, with 19 bases between the two ends. The germline V gene encodes CDR1 MNHEY and CDR2 SVGEGT. The CDR3 is made up of 16 amino acids. In nucleotides, the CDR3 is TGTGCCAGCATCAACCCGTCGGGATATGGCACCGGGGAGCTGTTTTTT. Translation gives CASINPSGYGTGELFF.

In its sample, this clonotype was seen many times. The CDR3: CASSQELLAGLYEQYF. CDR3 coding DNA: TGTGCCAGCAGCCAAGAGTTACTAGCGGGACTCTACGAGCAGTACTTC. The V gene is TRBV3-1, the J gene TRBJ2-7; 10 bases align to TRBD2. Germline CDR1 and CDR2: LGHDT and YNNKEL (reference sequence). This CDR3 region has 16 residues. V shed 0 bases, J shed 3 bases, and the junction held 5 bases outside the gene matches.

CDR3 coding DNA: TGTGCCAGCAGCACCCGATGGGGGGACTTTAATGAAAAACTGTTTTTT. This translates into CASSTRWGDFNEKLFF. V gene TRBV28 combines with J gene TRBJ1-4; weak D call: TRBD1 (5 bases). The CDR3 contains 16 residues. The V end was cut by 6 bases, the J end by 4 bases, with 18 bases between. CDR1 is MDHEN, CDR2 SYDVKM, per germline. The full variable domain, completed using reference TRBV28 and TRBJ1-4, is DVKVTQSSRYLVKRTGEKVFLECVQDMDHENMFWYRQDPGLGLRLIYFSYDVKMKEKGDIPEGYSVSREKKERFSLILESASTNQTSMYLCASSTRWGDFNEKLFFGSGTQLSVL.

This clonotype was counted at least ten times. The chain uses TRBV28 and TRBJ1-1, with TRBD1 as a possible D gene (5 bases). Germline V gene sequence: CDR1 MDHEN, CDR2 SYDVKM. Trimming took off 5 bases at V and 3 bases at J, with 13 bases between the two ends. This CDR3 has 14 residues. The CDR3 DNA reads TGTGCCAGCAGTAGCGGACACGGGGACACTGAAGCTTTCTTT. Translating it yields CASSSGHGDTEAFF.

This clonotype occurred many times. The chain employs TRBV28 and TRBJ2-7; D assignment may be TRBD1 or TRBD2 (5 bases each). Germline loops: CDR1 MDHEN, CDR2 SYDVKM. V was clipped by 5 bases and J by 0 bases, with 20 bases between them. The length of the CDR3 is 17 residues. CDR3 sequence reads: CASSPIPGPQSSYEQYF. CDR3 sequence (DNA): TGTGCCAGCAGTCCCATCCCGGGACCCCAGAGCTCCTACGAGCAGTACTTC.

This clonotype was detected ten times or more. The gene calls are TRBV28 and TRBJ2-1; D gene uncertain. The CDR3 totals 12 residues. CDR1 is MDHEN, CDR2 SYDVKM, per germline. The ends were cut back, 7 bases at V and 8 bases at J, with 12 bases in the middle. The CDR3 protein is CASNWANHEQFF. In DNA, the CDR3 is TGTGCCAGCAACTGGGCGAACCATGAGCAGTTCTTC.

CDR3 bases: TGTGCCAGCAGTCCGGACAGCCTCAATCAGCCCCAGCATTTT. Translated: CASSPDSLNQPQHF. The chain links TRBV2 to TRBJ1-5, with D tentatively TRBD1 (6 bases). Germline V gives CDR1 SNHLY, CDR2 FYNNEI. This CDR3 is built from 14 residues. V lost 5 bases and J 3 bases, leaving 11 bases between the germline ends.

This clonotype has at least ten counts. The V gene is TRBV30, the J gene TRBJ2-1; D may match TRBD1 or TRBD2 (5 bases each). The CDR3 is 13 amino acids. Deletions cut 7 bases from V and 4 bases from J, with 14 bases between. Germline V CDR1 and CDR2: GTSNPN, SVGIG (reference sequence). CDR3 DNA sequence: TGTGCCTCCGCCCAGGGACCATACAATGAGCAGTTCTTC. Translation gives CASAQGPYNEQFF. Complete variable domain (other parts from reference TRBV30 and TRBJ2-1): SQTIHQWPATLVQPVGSPLSLECTVEGTSNPNLYWYRQAAGRGLQLLFYSVGIGQISSEVPQNLSASRPQDRQFILSSKKLLLSDSGFYLCASAQGPYNEQFFGPGTRLTVL.

This clonotype appeared a few times. The rearrangement links TRBV9 to TRBJ1-3, with D possibly matching TRBD1 (5 bases). Looked up from germline, CDR1 is SGDLS and CDR2 is YYNGEE. The germline V and J ends were trimmed by 5 bases and 4 bases, with 10 bases remaining between them. This CDR3 region has 13 residues. CDR3 DNA: TGTGCCAGCAGGCAGGGTAACGGAAACACCATATATTTT. This gives the protein CASRQGNGNTIYF.